This TCR beta chain was captured by sequencing in a study of early T cells in non-severe SARS-CoV-2 infection. TCRdb re-called the 5' RACE reads with MiXCR, one entry per CDR3 protein. The repertoire holds tens of thousands of distinct CDR3 sequences, with less than 8% as singletons. The sample holds many counts of this clonotype. The specimen sequenced was whole blood. The TCR comes from an adult who was a healthcare worker with PCR-confirmed SARS-CoV-2 infection or an uninfected control (not recorded which).

In DNA, the CDR3 is TGTGCCAGCAGCCCGGACAGGGCACGTCAGCCCCAGCATTTT. Protein product: CASSPDRARQPQHF. This rearrangement joins TRBV12-3 or TRBV12-4 to TRBJ1-5; TRBD1 matches at 8 bases. CDR3 length equals 14 residues. The junction had 7 bases not matched to a gene; V was cut back by 6 bases and J by 6 bases.